This entry lists 27 T cell receptor beta chains sequenced from one sample in a study of OX40 agonist ivuxolimab in advanced cancers. Only in-frame clones appear in the TCRdb table, and some are missing; sequencing was by immunoSEQ multiplex PCR. Of some 66,000 clones in the sample, around 79% were seen once. The material sequenced was CD4+ or CD8+ T cells sorted from blood, taken in a trial of the OX40 agonist ivuxolimab. Receptor source: an adult with an advanced solid tumor such as melanoma, head and neck, liver or kidney cancer.

The V call is TRBV6-5, the J call TRBJ2-7, with unresolved D. V was pared by 5 bases and J by 3 bases, with 5 bases between. This CDR3 contains 11 residues. Germline V gives CDR1 MNHEY, CDR2 SVGAGI. CDR3 protein: CASSSYYEQYF. The DNA for the CDR3 is TGTGCCAGCAGTAGTTACTACGAGCAGTACTTC.

The CDR3 here is CASLSTGRPEAFF. The CDR3 DNA reads TGTGCCAGCCTCTCAACTGGCAGGCCTGAAGCTTTCTTT. This rearrangement joins TRBV28 to TRBJ1-1; D call uncertain. V was trimmed by 8 bases and J by 6 bases, leaving 16 bases between them. This CDR3 is 13 amino acids long. CDR1 MDHEN and CDR2 SYDVKM come from the germline V gene.

The chain carries TRBV13 and TRBJ2-3; D might be TRBD1 (6 bases). Trimming took 5 bases from V and 7 from J, leaving 10 bases between them. Germline CDR1 reads PRHDT; CDR2 reads FYEKMQ (reference sequence). The CDR3 runs to 12 residues. CDR3 protein: CASSDQGNTQYF. The CDR3 DNA reads as TGTGCCAGCAGCGACCAGGGGAATACGCAGTATTTT.

V usage is TRBV30 and J usage is TRBJ2-3; 13 bases map to TRBD2. V lost 5 bases and J lost 6; bases outside the gene matches: 11. The CDR3 consists of 16 residues. The germline V gene has CDR1 GTSNPN and CDR2 SVGIG (reference sequence). The CDR3 spells CAWGLGLAGVADTQYF. The CDR3 bases are TGTGCCTGGGGCCTAGGACTAGCGGGAGTGGCCGATACGCAGTATTTT.

This clone was counted a single time. This CDR3 is also generated by other DNA sequences in the sample. This chain uses TRBV9 with TRBJ2-3, with D unresolved. Trimming stripped 0 bases from V and 1 base from J, with 3 bases between. The CDR3 is 13 amino acids. Germline V CDR1 and CDR2: SGDLS, YYNGEE. The CDR3 loop is CASSVGGTDTQYF. The CDR3 DNA sequence: TGTGCCAGCAGCGTAGGCGGCACAGATACGCAGTATTTT.

This chain connects TRBV20-1 to TRBJ2-7, with TRBD1 matching 7 bases. J was trimmed by 5 bases and V by 5 bases; bases with no gene match: 3. Germline V gives CDR1 DFQATT, CDR2 SNEGSKA (reference sequence). CDR3 length: 11 residues. CDR3 DNA: TGCAGTGCTTCTGACAGGGACGAGCAGTACGTC. Translating gives CSASDRDEQYV.

V usage is TRBV28 and J usage is TRBJ1-2; D ambiguous. Trimming took off 2 bases at V and 2 bases at J, with 0 bases between the two ends. Germline CDR1 reads MDHEN; CDR2 reads SYDVKM. This CDR3 comprises 11 residues. As DNA, the CDR3 is TGTGCCAGCAGTTTAAACTATGGCTACACCTTC. Protein: CASSLNYGYTF.

This rearrangement joins TRBV6-6 to TRBJ2-1; the match to TRBD2 covers 9 bases. Trimming took 2 bases from V and 4 from J; bases not matched to a gene: 3. The CDR3 covers 15 residues. Germline CDR1 and CDR2: MNHNY and SVGAGI (reference sequence). The CDR3: CASSYRGGAYNEQFF. The CDR3 DNA follows: TGTGCCAGCAGTTACCGCGGGGGGGCATACAATGAGCAGTTCTTC.

The rearrangement links TRBV18 to TRBJ1-3; weak D call: TRBD1 (6 bases). Germline-derived CDR1 and CDR2 are KGHSH and LQKENI. Trimming took 2 bases from V and 2 from J, leaving 13 bases between them. This CDR3 comprises 16 residues. As DNA, the CDR3 is TGTGCCAGCTCACCAGCCCCGGGGGCTACTGGAAACACCATATATTTT. This codes for CASSPAPGATGNTIYF.

This clone is a singleton in its sample. The rearrangement links TRBV5-1 to TRBJ2-5; TRBD1 matches 11 bases. The CDR3 runs to 16 residues. V was pared by 0 bases and J by 7 bases, with 8 bases of the junction left unmatched. Germline assignment: CDR1 SGHRS and CDR2 YFSETQ. The CDR3 sequence: CASSLEGQGAWGTQYF. Here the CDR3 DNA reads TGCGCCAGCAGCTTGGAAGGACAGGGGGCTTGGGGGACCCAGTACTTC.

The V and J genes are TRBV5-6 and TRBJ2-3; 14 bases fit TRBD2. Germline V gene sequence: CDR1 SGHDT, CDR2 YYEEEE. The CDR3 consists of 16 residues. V was clipped by 3 bases and J by 4 bases; unmatched bases: 4. CDR3 loop: CASSSMTSGRADTQYF. The CDR3 DNA reads as TGTGCCAGCAGCTCGATGACTAGCGGGAGGGCAGATACGCAGTATTTT.

The chain has TRBV6-5 and TRBJ1-1; 10 bases map to TRBD1. The V and J ends lost 2 bases and 10 bases, in that order; junction bases with no gene match: 7. This CDR3 comprises 14 residues. The germline CDR1 and CDR2 sequences are MNHEY and SVGAGI. The CDR3 loop is CASSYDRGRGGAFF. The CDR3 DNA reads as TGTGCCAGCAGTTACGACAGGGGGCGAGGGGGAGCTTTCTTT.

DNA of the CDR3: TGTGCCATCAGACACATAATGGGGACTATAGCCAAAAACATTCAGTACTTC. Its protein product is CAIRHIMGTIAKNIQYF. The rearrangement links TRBV10-3 to TRBJ2-4; 7 bases match TRBD2. Germline assignment: CDR1 ENHRY and CDR2 SYGVKD. With V trimmed by 6 bases and J by 0 bases, 11 bases remained unmatched. This CDR3 has 17 residues.

The gene calls are TRBV5-4 and TRBJ2-7, with a tentative D call TRBD2 (6 bases). The germline V gene has CDR1 SGHNT and CDR2 YYREEE (reference sequence). The CDR3 is made up of 14 amino acids. V gave up 2 bases and J gave up 3 bases, with 12 bases separating them. The CDR3 DNA reads as TGTGCCAGCAGCTTACGGGACTTCCGCTACGAGCAGTACTTC. It is translated as CASSLRDFRYEQYF.

The rearrangement links TRBV5-1 to TRBJ1-1; D uncertain. CDR3 size: 15 residues. Trimming removed 2 bases from V and 0 bases from J, with 11 bases in between. Germline CDR1 and CDR2: SGHRS and YFSETQ. CDR3: CASSLNPSMNTEAFF. The CDR3 DNA reads TGCGCCAGCAGCTTAAACCCCAGCATGAACACTGAAGCTTTCTTT.

The chain uses TRBV11-3 and TRBJ2-5; D remains ambiguous. Germline CDR1 reads SGHNT; CDR2 reads YENEEA. The CDR3 runs to 15 residues. The V gene lost 4 bases and the J gene lost 5 bases, with 17 bases spanning the gap. The CDR3 is CASSSTLDMGETQYF. CDR3 sequence (DNA): TGTGCCAGCAGCTCCACTCTAGATATGGGGGAGACCCAGTACTTC.

The V gene is TRBV19, the J gene TRBJ1-1; maybe TRBD1 (5 bases). Germline CDR1 reads LNHDA; CDR2 reads SQIVND (reference sequence). This CDR3 region has 14 residues. Trimming removed 6 bases at V and 4 bases at J, with 15 bases between. The CDR3 protein is CASRDTRVGTEAFF. In nucleotides, the CDR3 is TGTGCCAGTAGGGACACGAGGGTGGGCACTGAAGCTTTCTTT.

This clone has a handful of counts. V and J are TRBV19 and TRBJ1-5; TRBD1 aligns across 8 bases. V shed 7 bases, J shed 5 bases, and the junction held 7 bases outside the gene matches. CDR3 length: 14 residues. Germline V gives CDR1 LNHDA, CDR2 SQIVND (reference sequence). The CDR3 sequence is CASNDRGVHQPQHF. The DNA of the CDR3 is TGTGCCAGTAATGACAGGGGTGTCCATCAGCCCCAGCATTTT.

The V and J genes are TRBV7-2 and TRBJ2-4, with TRBD2 as a possible D gene (6 bases). The CDR3 loop spans 16 amino acids. V shed 1 base and J shed 1 base, with 11 bases lying between them. CDR1 and CDR2 from the germline V gene are SGHTA and FQGNSA. Here the CDR3 reads CASSLEVGLAKNIQYF. In DNA, the CDR3 is TGTGCCAGCAGCTTAGAAGTGGGACTGGCCAAAAACATTCAGTACTTC. Drawing the rest from reference TRBV7-2 and TRBJ2-4, the complete variable domain is GAGVSQSPSNKVTEKGKDVELRCDPISGHTALYWYRQSLGQGLEFLIYFQGNSAPDKSGLPSDRFSAERTGGSVSTLTIQRTQQEDSAVYLCASSLEVGLAKNIQYFGAGTRLSVL.

The CDR3 is CASSQEKTGMVREQYF. The CDR3 DNA sequence: TGCGCCAGCAGCCAAGAGAAGACCGGGATGGTGCGCGAGCAGTACTTC. This chain joins TRBV4-3 and TRBJ2-7, with a possible D match to TRBD2 (5 bases). The CDR3 covers 16 residues. V dropped 0 bases and J dropped 6 bases, with 18 bases sitting between them. Germline-derived CDR1 and CDR2 are LGHNA and YSLEER.

The chain is built from TRBV9 and TRBJ2-2; 8 bases map to TRBD2. The CDR3 runs to 16 residues. Germline trimming cut 4 bases from V and 3 bases from J; bases unmatched to any gene: 8. Germline CDR1 SGDLS, CDR2 YYNGEE. CDR3 sequence: CASSPRGGRDTGELFF. The CDR3 DNA sequence: TGTGCCAGCAGCCCCCGGGGGGGGAGGGACACCGGGGAGCTGTTTTTT. The full variable domain, rest sourced from reference TRBV9 and TRBJ2-2, is DSGVTQTPKHLITATGQRVTLRCSPRSGDLSVYWYQQSLDQGLQFLIQYYNGEERAKGNILERFSAQQFPDLHSELNLSSLELGDSALYFCASSPRGGRDTGELFFGEGSRLTVL.

The rearrangement links TRBV2 to TRBJ1-1; D gene ambiguous. CDR1 and CDR2 (germline): SNHLY, FYNNEI. V lost 6 bases and J 1 base, leaving 15 bases between the germline ends. The CDR3 runs to 15 residues. The CDR3 spells CASRAEGHPNTEAFF. The CDR3 DNA reads TGTGCCAGCAGGGCCGAAGGGCACCCGAACACTGAAGCTTTCTTT.

The chain is built from TRBV30 and TRBJ2-1; D is perhaps TRBD2 (6 bases). Trimming pared 8 bases from V and 0 bases from J, leaving 8 bases between. The length of the CDR3 is 12 residues. Germline CDR1 is GTSNPN and CDR2 is SVGIG (reference sequence). CDR3 protein: CAGGSSYNEQFF. The CDR3 region has the DNA TGTGCCGGAGGGAGCTCCTACAATGAGCAGTTCTTC.

This chain connects TRBV2 to TRBJ2-4, with D perhaps matching TRBD1 (5 bases). From germline, CDR1 is SNHLY and CDR2 FYNNEI. V was trimmed by 1 base and J by 0 bases, leaving 19 bases between them. The CDR3 is made up of 19 amino acids. This chain's CDR3 is CASSEGQGILGLAKNIQYF. The CDR3 DNA reads TGTGCCAGCAGTGAAGGCCAGGGAATCTTGGGGTTAGCCAAAAACATTCAGTACTTC.

This clone turned up a few times. The chain joins TRBV7-2 to TRBJ1-6; D possibly corresponds to TRBD1 (5 bases). This CDR3 has 15 amino acids. V was trimmed by 5 bases and J by 5 bases, leaving 13 bases between them. CDR1 and CDR2 (germline): SGHTA, FQGNSA. CDR3 in amino acids: CASSPQGSNNSPLHF. For the CDR3, the DNA is TGTGCCAGCAGCCCGCAGGGTTCGAATAATTCACCCCTCCACTTT.

The J gene is TRBJ1-5, the V gene TRBV9; D may be TRBD1 (6 bases). Germline lookup yields CDR1 SGDLS and CDR2 YYNGEE. CDR3 length: 15 amino acids. V lost 0 bases and J lost 7, with 14 bases in between. The CDR3 loop is CASSVGTVRGQPQHF. In DNA form, the CDR3 reads TGTGCCAGCAGCGTAGGGACAGTCCGGGGGCAGCCCCAGCATTTT.

The V call is TRBV6-5, the J call TRBJ1-6, with D possibly TRBD1 on 5 matching bases. The CDR3 sequence is 15 residues long. The germline V gene has CDR1 MNHEY and CDR2 SVGAGI. The V and J ends lost 2 bases and 5 bases respectively, with 10 bases between them. The CDR3 protein is CASSYGDRHNSPLHF. DNA of the CDR3: TGTGCCAGCAGTTACGGAGACAGACATAATTCACCCCTCCACTTT.